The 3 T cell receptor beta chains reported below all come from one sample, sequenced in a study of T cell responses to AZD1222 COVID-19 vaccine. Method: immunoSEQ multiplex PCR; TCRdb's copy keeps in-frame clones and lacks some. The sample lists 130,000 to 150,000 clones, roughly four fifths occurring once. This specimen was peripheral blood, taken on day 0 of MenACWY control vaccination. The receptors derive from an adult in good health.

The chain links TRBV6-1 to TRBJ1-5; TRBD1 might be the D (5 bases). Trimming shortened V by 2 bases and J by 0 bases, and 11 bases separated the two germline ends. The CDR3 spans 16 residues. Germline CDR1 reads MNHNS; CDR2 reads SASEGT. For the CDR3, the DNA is TGTGCCAGCAGTGAAATAGGACACTATAGCAATCAGCCCCAGCATTTT. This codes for CASSEIGHYSNQPQHF.

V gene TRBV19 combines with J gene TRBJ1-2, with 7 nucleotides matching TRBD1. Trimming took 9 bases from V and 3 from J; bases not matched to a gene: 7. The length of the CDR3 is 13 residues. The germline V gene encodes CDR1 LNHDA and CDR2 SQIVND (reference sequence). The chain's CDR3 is CASYGQADYGYTF. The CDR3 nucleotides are TGTGCCAGCTACGGACAGGCGGACTATGGCTACACCTTC.

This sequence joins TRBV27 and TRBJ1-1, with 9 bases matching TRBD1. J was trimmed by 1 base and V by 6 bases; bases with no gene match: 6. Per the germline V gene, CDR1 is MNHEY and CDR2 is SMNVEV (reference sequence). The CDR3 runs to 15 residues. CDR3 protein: CASRGRDRANTEAFF. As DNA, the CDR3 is TGTGCCAGCAGGGGACGGGACAGGGCGAACACTGAAGCTTTCTTT.